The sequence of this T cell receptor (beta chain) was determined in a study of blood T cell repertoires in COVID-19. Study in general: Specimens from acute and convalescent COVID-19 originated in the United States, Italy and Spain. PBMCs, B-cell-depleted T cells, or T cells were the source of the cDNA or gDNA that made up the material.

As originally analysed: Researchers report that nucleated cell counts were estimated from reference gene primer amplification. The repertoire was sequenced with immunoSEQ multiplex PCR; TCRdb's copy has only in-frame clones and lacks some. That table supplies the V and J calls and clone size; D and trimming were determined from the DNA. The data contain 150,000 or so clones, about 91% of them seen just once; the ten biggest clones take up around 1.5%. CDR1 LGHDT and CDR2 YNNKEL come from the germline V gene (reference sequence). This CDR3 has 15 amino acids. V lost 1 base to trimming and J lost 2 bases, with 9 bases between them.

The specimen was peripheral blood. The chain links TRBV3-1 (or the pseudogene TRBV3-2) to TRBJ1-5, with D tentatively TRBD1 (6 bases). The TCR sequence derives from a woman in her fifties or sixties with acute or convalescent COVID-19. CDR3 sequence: CASSQARTGNQPQHF. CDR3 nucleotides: TGTGCCAGCAGCCAAGCGCGGACAGGCAATCAGCCCCAGCATTTT.